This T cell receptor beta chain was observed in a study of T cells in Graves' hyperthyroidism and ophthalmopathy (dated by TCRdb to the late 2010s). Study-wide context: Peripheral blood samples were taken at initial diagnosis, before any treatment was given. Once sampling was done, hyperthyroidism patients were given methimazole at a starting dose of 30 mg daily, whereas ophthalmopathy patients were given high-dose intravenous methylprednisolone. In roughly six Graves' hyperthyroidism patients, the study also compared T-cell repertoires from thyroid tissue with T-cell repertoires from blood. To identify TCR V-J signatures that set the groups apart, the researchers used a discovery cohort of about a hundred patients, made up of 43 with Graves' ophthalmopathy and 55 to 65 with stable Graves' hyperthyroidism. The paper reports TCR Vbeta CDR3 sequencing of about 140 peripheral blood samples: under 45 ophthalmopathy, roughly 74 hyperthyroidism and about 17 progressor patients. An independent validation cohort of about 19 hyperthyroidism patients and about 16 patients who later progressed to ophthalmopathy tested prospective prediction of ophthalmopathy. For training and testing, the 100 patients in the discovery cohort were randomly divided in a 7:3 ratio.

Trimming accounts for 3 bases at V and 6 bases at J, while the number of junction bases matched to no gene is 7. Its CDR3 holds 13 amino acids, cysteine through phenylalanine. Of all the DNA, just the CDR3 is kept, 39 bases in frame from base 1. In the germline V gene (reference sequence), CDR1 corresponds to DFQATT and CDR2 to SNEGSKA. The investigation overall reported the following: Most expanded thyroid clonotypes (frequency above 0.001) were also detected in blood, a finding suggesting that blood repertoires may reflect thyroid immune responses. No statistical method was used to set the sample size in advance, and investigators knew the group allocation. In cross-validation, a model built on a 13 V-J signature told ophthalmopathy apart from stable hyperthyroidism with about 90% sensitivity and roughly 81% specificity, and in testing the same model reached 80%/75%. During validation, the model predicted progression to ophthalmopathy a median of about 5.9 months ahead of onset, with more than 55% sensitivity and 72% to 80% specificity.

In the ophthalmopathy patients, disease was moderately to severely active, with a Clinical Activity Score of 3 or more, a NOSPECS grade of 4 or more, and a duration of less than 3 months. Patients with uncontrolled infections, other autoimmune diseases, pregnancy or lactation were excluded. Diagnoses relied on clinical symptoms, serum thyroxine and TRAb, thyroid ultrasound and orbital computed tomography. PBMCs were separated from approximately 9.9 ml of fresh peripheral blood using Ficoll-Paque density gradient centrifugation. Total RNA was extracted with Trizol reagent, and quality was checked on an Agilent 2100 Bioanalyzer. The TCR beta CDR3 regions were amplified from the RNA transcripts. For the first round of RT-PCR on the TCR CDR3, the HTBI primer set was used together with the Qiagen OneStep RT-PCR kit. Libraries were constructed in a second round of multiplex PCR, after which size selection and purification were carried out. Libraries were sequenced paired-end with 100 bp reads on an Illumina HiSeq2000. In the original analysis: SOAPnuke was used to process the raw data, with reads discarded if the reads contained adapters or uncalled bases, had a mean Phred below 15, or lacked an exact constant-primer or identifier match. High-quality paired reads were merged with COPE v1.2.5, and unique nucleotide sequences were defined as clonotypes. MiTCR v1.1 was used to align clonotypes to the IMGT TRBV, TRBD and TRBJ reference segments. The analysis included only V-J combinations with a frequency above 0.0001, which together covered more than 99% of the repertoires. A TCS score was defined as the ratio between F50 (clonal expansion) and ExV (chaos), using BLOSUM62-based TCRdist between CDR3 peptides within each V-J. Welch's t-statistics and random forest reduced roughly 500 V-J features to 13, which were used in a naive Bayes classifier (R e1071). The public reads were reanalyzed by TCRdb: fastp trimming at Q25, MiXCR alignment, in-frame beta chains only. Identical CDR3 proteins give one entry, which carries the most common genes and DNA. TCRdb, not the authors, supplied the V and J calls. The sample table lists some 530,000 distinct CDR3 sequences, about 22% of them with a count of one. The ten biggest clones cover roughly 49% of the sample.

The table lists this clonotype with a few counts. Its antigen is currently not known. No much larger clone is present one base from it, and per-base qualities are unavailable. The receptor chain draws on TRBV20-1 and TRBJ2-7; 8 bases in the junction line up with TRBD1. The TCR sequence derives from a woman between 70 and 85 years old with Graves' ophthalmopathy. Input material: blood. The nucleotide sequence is TGCAGTGCTAGGAACAGGGGGTATATCGAGCAGTACTTC. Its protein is CSARNRGYIEQYF.